This T cell receptor beta chain was sequenced in a study of T-cell reconstitution after alpha-beta-depleted transplantation in children. V lost 6 bases to trimming and J lost 2 bases, with 11 bases between them. From germline, CDR1 is SGHDT and CDR2 YYEEEE. The CDR3 sequence is 13 residues long. Worth noting for this clonotype: The antigen remains unidentified.

Findings and limits, study-wide: The study reportedly traced alpha-beta T cells about two months after transplant to several hundred expanded graft clones. Hyperexpanded clones declined; after one year, newly produced T cells mostly supplied diversity.

This sample's TCRbeta library carried unique molecular identifier barcodes. Each CDR3 protein is one row after TCRdb ran MiXCR on the PCR reads. The data show about 240,000 distinct CDR3 sequences, with about 26% seen just once and 2.6% held by the top ten. This TCR derives from a girl aged 2 to 10 with Fanconi anemia, due to receive a stem cell transplant. The sequencing used PBMCs, collected before TCRalphabeta/CD19-depleted stem cell transplant. The chain uses TRBV5-6 and TRBJ1-1; D not resolved. CDR3 loop: CASNEYPNTEAFF. DNA for the CDR3: TGTGCCAGCAATGAGTACCCCAACACTGAAGCTTTCTTT.